Sequencing of this T cell receptor (beta chain) was carried out in a study of blood T cell repertoires in COVID-19. Turning to the study itself: Donors in the United States, Italy and Spain gave samples during acute or convalescent COVID-19. PBMCs, B-cell-depleted T cells, or T cells were the source of the cDNA or gDNA that made up the material.

Authors' analysis steps: By means of reference gene primer amplification, nucleated cell counts were estimated. The assay was immunoSEQ multiplex PCR, and TCRdb's table has in-frame clones only and misses some. V and J calls and clone size are copied from that table; D and trimming were computed from the DNA. The sample shows 90,000 to 130,000 clones, 65% to 90% of them seen only once. The CDR3 is 14 amino acids. CDR1 SGHTA and CDR2 FQGTGA come from the germline V gene. V shed 5 bases, J shed 9 bases, and the junction held 5 bases outside the gene matches. V is TRBV7-3 and J is TRBJ1-6, with TRBD1 matching 9 bases. The sample was peripheral blood. The receptor was derived from a woman aged 60-70 years with acute or convalescent COVID-19. The CDR3 spells CASSLQGAGSPLHF. The CDR3 DNA sequence: TGTGCCAGCAGCCTACAGGGGGCAGGTTCACCCCTCCACTTT. The entire variable domain, with the rest obtained from reference TRBV7-3 and TRBJ1-6, is as follows: GAGVSQTPSNKVTEKGKYVELRCDPISGHTALYWYRQSLGQGPEFLIYFQGTGAADDSGLPNDRFFAVRPEGSVSTLKIQRTERGDSAVYLCASSLQGAGSPLHFGNGTRLTVT.